This T cell receptor beta chain was identified during a study of blood T cell repertoires in COVID-19. Study in general: The United States, Italy and Spain supplied acute and convalescent COVID-19 samples. T cells, B-cell-depleted T cells, or PBMCs provided the cDNA or gDNA that served as material.

Trimming stripped 2 bases from V and 0 bases from J, with 14 bases between. The CDR3 covers 16 residues. Germline V CDR1 and CDR2: ENHRY, SYGVKD. In the original processing: Amplification of reference gene primers was used by the study to estimate nucleated cell counts. Repertoires were generated with immunoSEQ multiplex PCR, while TCRdb's copy carries only in-frame clones and drops some. The D gene and trimming were derived from the DNA, and the V and J assignments and clone size from that table. The sample consists of just under 70,000 clones, 70% to 90% of them appearing once. This clonotype originated in a man under 40 with acute or convalescent COVID-19. Material for sequencing was peripheral blood. V gene TRBV10-3 combines with J gene TRBJ2-7, with D perhaps matching TRBD1 (6 bases). The CDR3 DNA is TGTGCCATCAGTGAGCCTACGACAGGCCACTCCTACGAGCAGTACTTC. Its protein product is CAISEPTTGHSYEQYF.